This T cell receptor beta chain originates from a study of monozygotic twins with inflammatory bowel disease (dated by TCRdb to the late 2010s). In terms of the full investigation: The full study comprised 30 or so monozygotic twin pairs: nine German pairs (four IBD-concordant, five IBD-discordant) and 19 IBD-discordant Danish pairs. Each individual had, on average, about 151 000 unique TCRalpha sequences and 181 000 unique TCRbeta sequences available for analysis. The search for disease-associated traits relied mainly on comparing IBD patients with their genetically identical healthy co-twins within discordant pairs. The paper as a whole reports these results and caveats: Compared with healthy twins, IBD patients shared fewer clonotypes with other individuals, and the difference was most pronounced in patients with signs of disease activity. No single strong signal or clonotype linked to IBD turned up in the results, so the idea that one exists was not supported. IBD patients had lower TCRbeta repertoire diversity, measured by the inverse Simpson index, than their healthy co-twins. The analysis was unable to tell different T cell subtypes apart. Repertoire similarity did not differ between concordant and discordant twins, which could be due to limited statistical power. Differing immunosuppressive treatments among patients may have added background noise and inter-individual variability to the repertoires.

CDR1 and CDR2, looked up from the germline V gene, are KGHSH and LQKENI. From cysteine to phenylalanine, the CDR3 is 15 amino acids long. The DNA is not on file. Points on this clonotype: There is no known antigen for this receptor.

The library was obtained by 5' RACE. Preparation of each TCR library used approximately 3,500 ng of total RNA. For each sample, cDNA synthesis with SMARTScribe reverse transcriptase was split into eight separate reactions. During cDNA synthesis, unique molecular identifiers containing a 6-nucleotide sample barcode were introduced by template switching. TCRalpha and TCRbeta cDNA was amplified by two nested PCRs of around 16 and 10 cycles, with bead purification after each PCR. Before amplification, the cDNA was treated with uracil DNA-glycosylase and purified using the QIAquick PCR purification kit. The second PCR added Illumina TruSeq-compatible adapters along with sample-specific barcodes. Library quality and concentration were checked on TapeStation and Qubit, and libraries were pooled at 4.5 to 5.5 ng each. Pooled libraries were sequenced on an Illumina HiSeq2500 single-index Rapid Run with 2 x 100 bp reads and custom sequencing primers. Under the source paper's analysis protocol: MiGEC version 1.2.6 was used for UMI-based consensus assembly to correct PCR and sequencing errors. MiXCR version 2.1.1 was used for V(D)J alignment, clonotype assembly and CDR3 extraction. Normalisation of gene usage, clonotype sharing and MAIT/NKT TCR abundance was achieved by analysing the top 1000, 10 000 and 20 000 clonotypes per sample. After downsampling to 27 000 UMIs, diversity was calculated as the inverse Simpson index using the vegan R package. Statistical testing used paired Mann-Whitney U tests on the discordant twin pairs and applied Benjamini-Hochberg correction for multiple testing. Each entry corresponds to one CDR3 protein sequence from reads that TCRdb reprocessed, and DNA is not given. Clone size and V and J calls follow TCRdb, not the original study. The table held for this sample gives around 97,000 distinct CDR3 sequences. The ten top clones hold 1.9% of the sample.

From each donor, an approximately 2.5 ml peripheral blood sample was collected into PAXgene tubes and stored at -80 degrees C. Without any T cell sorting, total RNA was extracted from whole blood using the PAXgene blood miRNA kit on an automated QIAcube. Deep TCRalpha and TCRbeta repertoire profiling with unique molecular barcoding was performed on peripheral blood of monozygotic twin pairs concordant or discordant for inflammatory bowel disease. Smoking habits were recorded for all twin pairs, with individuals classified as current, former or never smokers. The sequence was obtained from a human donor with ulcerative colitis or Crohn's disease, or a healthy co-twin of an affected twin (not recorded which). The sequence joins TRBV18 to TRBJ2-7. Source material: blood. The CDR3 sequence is CASSPPSEGLYEQYF.